The present entry profiles one TCR beta chain with its context. Its antigen is as yet unknown. A much larger clone differs by one base, so this may be a read error. This sample is drawn from a study of T cell repertoires in cytomegalovirus infection. Study background: CMV epitopes that were recently identified and HLA-C-restricted were used alongside well-studied HLA-B-restricted ones.

TCRdb itself ran the reads through MiXCR, one entry per CDR3 protein. The repertoire holds some 500,000 distinct CDR3 sequences, around 30% seen once, with roughly a sixth in the top ten. The sample was cultured PBMCs, taken from culture after CMV antigen stimulation. The source is a human donor in good health (CMV status not recorded). Some clones in this sample may be carry-over from other donors' samples.

For the CDR3, the DNA is TGTGCCAGCAGCCAGAACGGGGATCAGCCCCAGCATTTT. Its translation is CASSQNGDQPQHF. This chain joins TRBV7-3 and TRBJ1-5; D is ambiguous. Deletions cut 5 bases from V and 5 bases from J, with 10 bases between. The CDR3 contains 13 residues. Germline V gives CDR1 SGHTA, CDR2 FQGTGA.